Below, one T cell receptor beta chain is given with its context. Its specificity is not known. This record belongs to a study of a mutant IDH1 vaccine in newly diagnosed glioma. Time point in this sample: week 47, end of study. Vaccination used 300 ug of mutant IDH1 20-mer peptide per dose, with topical imiquimod. Patients had eight vaccinations, in weeks 1, 3, 5, 7, 11, 15, 19 and 23. This CDR3 comprises 15 residues. Germline loops: CDR1 KGHSH, CDR2 LQKENI. The J segment lost 5 bases and the V segment lost 3 bases, leaving 7 bases of the junction unmatched. Profiling relied on immunoSEQ multiplex PCR, and the TCRdb table lists in-frame clones only, not all of them. The sample yields some 34,000 clones, 90% seen once.

The receptor's source is a middle-aged woman with glioma. The V and J genes are TRBV18 and TRBJ1-2; 9 bases match TRBD1. The specimen was PBMCs, collected from a glioma patient whose treatment included an IDH1 peptide vaccine. The CDR3 protein is CASSPGQGRDYGYTF. DNA for the CDR3: TGTGCCAGCTCACCCGGACAGGGGCGGGATTATGGCTACACCTTC. Full variable domain (remainder filled in from reference TRBV18 and TRBJ1-2): NAGVMQNPRHLVRRRGQEARLRCSPMKGHSHVYWYRQLPEEGLKFMVYLQKENIIDESGMPKERFSAEFPKEGPSILRIQQVVRGDSAAYFCASSPGQGRDYGYTFGSGTRLTVV.